This T cell receptor (beta chain) was captured by sequencing in a study of cytomegalovirus exposure and HLA in healthy donors. The germline V gene encodes CDR1 SGHTA and CDR2 FQGTGA. Trimming left V 7 bases short and J 4 bases short, with 13 bases between. The CDR3 length is 14 residues. These donors, healthy bone marrow donors, were studied. About this clone itself: Its antigen remains unknown.

Study observations and caveats: The investigators catalogued 180 or so TCR beta chains as cytomegalovirus-associated.

The PCR ran on 60 Vbeta and 13 Jbeta primers. TCRdb's copy holds only in-frame clones and misses some; the assay was immunoSEQ multiplex PCR. The sample records about 170,000 clones, under 85% being singletons. The sample was PBMCs. The source of this sequence is a woman younger than 35 in good health and CMV-seropositive. The chain employs TRBV7-3 and TRBJ2-2; D is possibly TRBD1 (5 bases). The chain's CDR3 is CASTLGGATGELFF. CDR3 bases: TGTGCCAGCACACTTGGTGGGGCCACCGGGGAGCTGTTTTTT. Variable domain in full (rest from reference TRBV7-3 and TRBJ2-2): GAGVSQTPSNKVTEKGKYVELRCDPISGHTALYWYRQSLGQGPEFLIYFQGTGAADDSGLPNDRFFAVRPEGSVSTLKIQRTERGDSAVYLCASTLGGATGELFFGEGSRLTVL.